Ten or more counts support the clone carrying this T cell receptor (beta chain). The CDR3 totals 16 residues. V lost 4 bases and J lost 3; bases outside the gene matches: 3. CDR1 and CDR2 (germline): SGHRS, YFSETQ. Using RNA transcripts as the source, TCR beta CDR3 regions were amplified. The HTBI primer set served for first-round RT-PCR of the TCR CDR3. TCRdb processed the multiplex PCR reads anew with MiXCR; each CDR3 protein has one entry. The table lists under 750,000 distinct CDR3 sequences, approximately 18% of them singletons, with approximately 15% in the top ten. This entry comes from a study of T cells in Graves' hyperthyroidism and ophthalmopathy.

The TCR comes from a woman aged 45-65 years with Graves' hyperthyroidism that later progressed to Graves' ophthalmopathy. The specimen sequenced was blood. The J gene is TRBJ2-3, the V gene TRBV5-1; the match to TRBD2 covers 15 bases. The CDR3 nucleotides read TGCGCCAGCAGCCCGGGACTAGCGGGGGGAACAGATACGCAGTATTTT. Its translation is CASSPGLAGGTDTQYF.